This T cell receptor (beta chain) stems from a study of Tregs in tolerant kidney transplant recipients. Study-level findings and limits: Tolerant patients' donor-specific Tregs expanded beyond overall Tregs, suggesting antigen-driven growth. Few patients were studied, so findings need validation in larger groups. The most relevant donor-specific Treg TCRbeta repertoire apparently came from expansion with activated donor B cells.

This CDR3 has 14 amino acids. V lost 4 bases, J lost 3 bases, and 3 bases stayed unmatched. Germline V gene data show CDR1 as MGHDK and CDR2 as SYGVNS. As concerns this clone: Antigen specificity is unknown. The read comes to an end 3 residues before the CDR3 does, leaving the germline J gene to fill in the end.

Generated by immunoSEQ multiplex PCR, the TCRdb table keeps only in-frame clones and is missing some. The data show about 16,000 clones, and the top ten clones hold about 3.3%. Related graft donors supplied nonmyeloablative bone marrow transplants, and mixed chimerism was transient. Unstimulated regulatory T cells (CD4+CD25+CD127-), CD4+CD25- non-regulatory cells, CD4 and CD8 cells were FACS-sorted from thawed PBMCs. The rearrangement joins TRBV25-1 to TRBJ2-1, with 7 bases aligning to TRBD1. This receptor was obtained from a human patient who received a combined kidney and bone marrow transplant. The T cells may come from the graft donor. The sample was CD4+ T cells from blood (PBMCs), taken 12 months after the transplant. The CDR3 bases that were read are TGTGCCAGCAGTGGGGGACAGATCTACAATGAG. As protein: CASSGGQIYNE. The entire CDR3 is CASSGGQIYNEQFF.